The entry below describes one T cell receptor (beta chain). It has no known antigen specificity. There are no base qualities to consult, and no much larger clone falls within one base. Healthy HIV-negative adults with no recently reported acute infections or vaccinations were included as donors. Only Caucasian adults living in Nashville, Tennessee, USA were represented among the donors. CD4+ T cells were enriched by magnetic negative selection; naive cells were then positively selected on CD45RA, and the negative fraction formed the memory subset. Blood was collected by leukapheresis, and PBMCs were isolated by Ficoll-Histopaque density gradient centrifugation and then cryopreserved in liquid nitrogen vapor phase. Purity and quantity of every magnetically sorted T cell population were checked by analytical flow cytometry. Genomic DNA was isolated from each sorted fraction and quantified by UV absorbance on a Nanodrop 2000c.

The source of the sample is a study of shared clonotypes between healthy human individuals (dated by TCRdb to about 2020). As for the study more broadly: The cohort included a few men and a couple of women between 18 and 49 years of age. Different laboratories and diverse techniques were used to prepare libraries and sequence TCR repertoires, to increase sequencing depth and limit assay-specific biases. Blood TCR repertoires of roughly 5 healthy adults were deeply sequenced to estimate repertoire size and the extent of clonotype sharing between individuals. Leukapheresis yielded between about 0.94 and 8.9 billion PBMCs per donor. Per donor, three plates each were used for CD4 naive and CD4 memory, two for CD8 naive, and one for CD8 memory.

Using the deep immunoSEQ assay, TCR CDR3 regions were amplified from genomic DNA by multiplex PCR. Extracted genomic DNA from each cell subset was distributed evenly across all wells of several immunoSEQ 96-well plates, and each plate was treated as a replicate. Each replicate PCR for sorted subsets received roughly 0.2 ug genomic DNA, equal to about 30,000 T cell genomes. Purified libraries were quantified with a Qubit 3.0 fluorometer, sized on a Bioanalyzer 2100, and re-quantified with the KAPA Library Quantification kit. Every immunoSEQ 96-well plate was sequenced on a dedicated single-read 150-cycle Illumina NextSeq 550 flow cell. As for the original processing: Because only junctional sequences without quality scores were contained in the immunoSEQ output, filtering matching that applied to full-length reads could not be performed. Sequences were annotated with PyIR, a Python wrapper for IgBLAST v1.9, using IMGT germline references to assign V/J genes and CDR3. Reads were filtered out if the reads had weak V/J assignments (E-value above 1e-6), no CDR3, stop codons, out-of-frame junctions, or ambiguous translated residues. A V3J clonotype was defined by an identical inferred V gene, J gene, and CDR3 amino acid sequence. Percentage overlap between repertoires was calculated by dividing the number of shared unique clonotypes by the size of the smaller repertoire. Three approaches were used to assess repertoire richness: RTK rarefaction, the Chao1 estimator, and Recon v2.1 estimates of unobserved clonotypes. For all TCRbeta clonotypes obtained by the gDNA method from a few donors, generation probabilities were computed with OLGA. This is the immuneACCESS table as TCRdb keeps it, with only in-frame sequences that have V and J called. A part of the clones is gone; compared with another copy, unresolved V genes explain less than half, and the rest is unexplained. D and trimming come from the DNA, and the V and J calls and clone size come from that table. The sample table holds roughly 2.6 million clones, of which about 92% were seen once. Clones ranked in the top ten supply roughly 0.13% of the sample.

V is pared back by 6 bases and J by 0 bases, with 10 bases lying between the germline termini. Looking up the germline V gene yields CDR1 MDHEN and CDR2 SYDVKM. From its cysteine to its phenylalanine, the CDR3 spans 14 amino acids. The sequence is cut down to CDR3 DNA, 42 bases in frame from base 1. Overall study outcomes, separate from this receptor: Based on pairwise subsampling, the degree of clonotype sharing among donors was expected to be affected by sequencing depth. Naive subsets generally had larger estimated clonotype richness than memory subsets. Incomplete sequencing was indicated by rarefaction of sorted-subset datasets, despite the large sequencing depth. When a few donors were compared, the shared fraction of clonotypes was about 5.4% for naive CD4, around 4% for naive CD8, more than 2% for memory CD4, and 0.4% for memory CD8. Because the study included only a small number of donors, the genetic and exposure-history diversity represented was limited. Sampling was restricted to blood, and TCR repertoires in tissue are likely to differ from TCR repertoires in blood. Higher generation probabilities were observed for clonotypes shared by all four sorted-subset donors than for non-shared clonotypes.

The specimen sequenced was naive CD4+ T cells sorted from blood. The cell subset or site label, as the study defines it: CD45RA+ positively selected. This sequence uses TRBV28 and TRBJ2-3, with no D gene named confidently. The sequence was obtained from a man in his late teens or twenties in good health. CDR3 loop: CASSPKGSTDTQYF. In nucleotides, the sequence is TGTGCCAGCAGCCCCAAGGGAAGCACAGATACGCAGTATTTT.